Listed below are T cell receptor beta chains from one sample, sequenced in a study of CD8+CD57+ T cells in acquired aplastic anemia. In TCRdb, the reads were re-called with MiXCR into one record per CDR3 protein. This sample yields about 160,000 distinct CDR3 sequences, of which around 75% are seen a single time; more than 35% belongs to the top ten. The specimen sequenced was sorted CD4+, CD8+, or CD8+CD57+ T cells (not recorded which) from PBMCs. The receptors originated from a human donor with aplastic anemia. Each CDR3 is given with its conserved first and last residue. The size of a clone is reported for some rows only, either as once, few or many, or as a class for expanded clones.

TRBV7-9 - CASSLGPNEQYF
TRBV12-3/TRBV12-4 - CASTRGLPGPYEQYF
TRBV12-3/TRBV12-4 - CASSQERTSGDYEQYF
TRBV4-1 - CASSQDPQYPSSYNEQFF
TRBV10-3 - CAISVDRGGGTGELFF
TRBV20-1 - CSALHPNTEAFF
TRBV19 - CARHIGTGDSTEAFF
TRBV19 - CASSISGGQPQHF
TRBV20-1 - CSARVGRGYGYTF
TRBV15 - CATSSPTGVNTEAFF
TRBV10-3 - CAISESITDTQYF
TRBV2 - CASRRVAGTDTQYF
TRBV6-6 - CASSLGVEKLFF
TRBV2 - CASSVLFHEQYF
TRBV7-9 - CASSLGQEQYF
TRBV20-1 once CSARSPSSYNEQFF
TRBV29-1 - CSVEVQDLDTQYF
TRBV7-9 once CASSLGGVPDTQYF
TRBV20-1 few CSAPGSGQGLNEQFF
TRBV20-1 few CSAPDDYEQYF
TRBV20-1 - CSARGALTEYQETQYF
TRBV12-3/TRBV12-4 few CASRLRDTSYEQYF
TRBV24-1 - CVTSDTGFQPQHF
TRBV10-3 - CAISSGTGGYTGELFF
TRBV25-1 once CASSQAQEKTEAFF
TRBV7-3 - CASSSRVGSHTGELFF
TRBV11-3 - CASSRLAETQYF
TRBV6-6 few CASSLTGIEQYF
TRBV9 once CASSVGGGGLSYEQYF
TRBV5-4 once CASSSGPPPYNEQFF
TRBV7-9 - CASSTDRGLHEQYF
TRBV9 once CASSGSGTGNEKLFF
TRBV29-1 - CSVDGPNNEQFF
TRBV7-9 few CASSPGTSGSAQYF
TRBV24-1 - CATSGQGSGYTF